This T cell receptor (beta chain) came from a study of OX40 agonist ivuxolimab in advanced cancers. Overall study context: Among those enrolled, mean age was about 58 years (range about 23 to 85) and 82.7% were male. Points from the study as a whole: The specificity for antigen of the expanded peripheral T cells was not determined.

Note on this clone: Its antigen is as yet unknown.

The method was immunoSEQ multiplex PCR; TCRdb's version includes in-frame clones alone and lacks a portion of them. This sample yields tens of thousands of clones, of which about 76% are seen a single time; less than 15% belongs to the top ten. Per the germline V gene, CDR1 is PRHDT and CDR2 is FYEKMQ (reference sequence). After removal of 3 bases from V and 2 bases from J, the junction contained 3 bases not matched to a gene. The CDR3 is 15 residues long. This sample comprised CD4+ or CD8+ T cells sorted from blood, obtained in a trial of the OX40 agonist ivuxolimab. The chain employs TRBV13 and TRBJ2-1, with 8 bases identical to TRBD1. This receptor was identified in an adult with an advanced solid tumor such as melanoma, head and neck, liver or kidney cancer. CDR3 sequence reads: CASSFQTGAYNEQFF. The CDR3 nucleotides are TGTGCCAGCAGCTTTCAGACAGGGGCCTACAATGAGCAGTTCTTC.